The subject of this entry is one T cell receptor beta chain. Its cognate antigen is unknown. Relapses following autologous stem cell transplantation were seen in all patients, with brentuximab vedotin exposure varying. This record comes from a study of PD-1 blockade in classical Hodgkin lymphoma. In the study overall: Each patient was given nivolumab 3 mg/kg through a vein every 2 weeks. General study results and limits: Complete responders' diversity at baseline resembled that of newly diagnosed patients. Reports indicated that newly diagnosed patients had lower baseline TCR diversity than healthy donors did.

Profiling relied on immunoSEQ multiplex PCR, and the TCRdb table lists in-frame clones only, not all of them. The profile shows about 93,000 clones, 81% of them singletons. Per the germline V gene, CDR1 is MNHEY and CDR2 is SMNVEV (reference sequence). The CDR3 is made up of 19 amino acids. Deletions cut 0 bases from V and 0 bases from J, with 15 bases between. The source is a human donor with classical Hodgkin lymphoma. This sequence joins TRBV27 and TRBJ2-6; D is unclear. Sequenced material: peripheral blood mononuclear cells (PBMCs), taken before the second cycle of nivolumab. The CDR3 region has the DNA TGTGCCAGCAGTTTATCTTCCGTCAGCAGCTACTCTGGGGCCAACGTCCTGACTTTC. Translated, it gives CASSLSSVSSYSGANVLTF.